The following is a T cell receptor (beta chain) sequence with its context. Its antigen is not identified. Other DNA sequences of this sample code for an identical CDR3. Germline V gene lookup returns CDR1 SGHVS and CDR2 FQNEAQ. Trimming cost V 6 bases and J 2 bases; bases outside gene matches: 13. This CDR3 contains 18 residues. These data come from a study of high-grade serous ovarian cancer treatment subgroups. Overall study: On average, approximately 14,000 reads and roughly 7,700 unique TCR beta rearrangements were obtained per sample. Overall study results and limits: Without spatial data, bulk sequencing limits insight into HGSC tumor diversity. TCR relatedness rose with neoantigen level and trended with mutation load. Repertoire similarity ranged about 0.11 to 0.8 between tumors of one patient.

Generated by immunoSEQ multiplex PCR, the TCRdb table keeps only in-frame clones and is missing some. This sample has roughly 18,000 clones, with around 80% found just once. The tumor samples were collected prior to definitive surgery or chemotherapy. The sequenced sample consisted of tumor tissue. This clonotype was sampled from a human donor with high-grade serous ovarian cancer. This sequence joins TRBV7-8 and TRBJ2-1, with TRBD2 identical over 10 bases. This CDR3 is CASSPLAGGPLAYNEQFF. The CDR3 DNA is TGTGCCAGCAGTCCTTTAGCGGGAGGCCCGTTAGCCTACAATGAGCAGTTCTTC.